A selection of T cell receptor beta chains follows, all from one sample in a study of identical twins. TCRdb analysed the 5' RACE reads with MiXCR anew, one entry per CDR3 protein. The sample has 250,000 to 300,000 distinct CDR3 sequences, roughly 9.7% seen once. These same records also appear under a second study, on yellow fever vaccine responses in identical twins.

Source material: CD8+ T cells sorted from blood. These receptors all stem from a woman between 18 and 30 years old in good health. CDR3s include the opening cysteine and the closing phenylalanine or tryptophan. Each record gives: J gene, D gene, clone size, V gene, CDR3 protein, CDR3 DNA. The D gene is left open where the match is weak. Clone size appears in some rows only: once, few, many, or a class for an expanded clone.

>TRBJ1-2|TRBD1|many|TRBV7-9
CASSARDSYYGYTF
TGTGCCAGCAGCGCCCGGGACAGCTACTATGGCTACACCTTC
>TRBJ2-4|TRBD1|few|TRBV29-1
CSATTGDKNIQYF
TGCAGCGCGACGACAGGGGACAAAAACATTCAGTACTTC
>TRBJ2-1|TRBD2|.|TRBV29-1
CSVEDRGGGAVGEQFF
TGCAGCGTTGAAGATCGGGGCGGGGGGGCGGTTGGTGAGCAGTTCTTC
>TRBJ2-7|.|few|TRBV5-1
CASRLRGTRPPVQSYEQYF
TGCGCCAGCAGGTTGAGGGGGACAAGACCTCCCGTTCAATCTTACGAGCAGTACTTC
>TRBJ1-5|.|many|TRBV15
CATSREVGQPQHF
TGTGCCACCAGCAGAGAGGTTGGTCAGCCCCAGCATTTT
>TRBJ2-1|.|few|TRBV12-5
CASALDRTYNEQFF
TGTGCTAGTGCCTTGGACAGAACCTACAATGAGCAGTTCTTC
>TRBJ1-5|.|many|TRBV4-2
CASSQDQGQPQHF
TGTGCCAGCAGCCAAGATCAGGGCCAGCCCCAGCATTTT
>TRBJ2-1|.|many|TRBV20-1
CSARDLQRTEILFF
TGCAGTGCTAGAGATCTCCAAAGGACAGAGATTCTGTTCTTC
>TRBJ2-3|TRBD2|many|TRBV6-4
CASSDSGGATDTQYF
TGTGCCAGCAGTGACAGCGGGGGGGCCACAGATACGCAGTATTTT
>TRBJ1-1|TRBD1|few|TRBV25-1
CASTRGGPAEAFF
TGTGCCAGCACCAGGGGGGGGCCGGCTGAAGCTTTCTTT
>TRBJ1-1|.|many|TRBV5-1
CASSLLSGMNTEAFF
TGCGCCAGCAGCTTGCTATCGGGCATGAACACTGAAGCTTTCTTT
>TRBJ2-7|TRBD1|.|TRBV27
CASSLSGRGQGEQYF
TGTGCCAGCAGTTTATCGGGCAGGGGGCAAGGCGAGCAGTACTTC
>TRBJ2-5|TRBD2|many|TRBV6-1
CASSTVTSGGQETQYF
TGTGCCAGCAGTACCGTAACTAGCGGGGGTCAAGAGACCCAGTACTTC
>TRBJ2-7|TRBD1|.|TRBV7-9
CASSTDRGLNEQYF
TGTGCCAGCAGCACCGACAGGGGGCTCAACGAGCAGTACTTC
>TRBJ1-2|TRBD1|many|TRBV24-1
CATSVGTGYGYTF
TGTGCCACCAGTGTCGGGACAGGCTATGGCTACACCTTC
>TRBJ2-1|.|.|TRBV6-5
CASSYSLGGGPGDEQFF
TGTGCCAGCAGTTACTCGTTAGGGGGGGGGCCCGGGGATGAGCAGTTCTTC
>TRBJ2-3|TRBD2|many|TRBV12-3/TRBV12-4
CASSLWVAGSDTQYF
TGTGCCAGCAGTTTATGGGTAGCGGGGTCAGATACGCAGTATTTT
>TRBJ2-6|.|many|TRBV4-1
CASSQAEGTGANVLTF
TGCGCCAGCAGCCAAGCGGAGGGGACTGGGGCCAACGTCCTGACTTTC
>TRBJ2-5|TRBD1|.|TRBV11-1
CASRRPGRGQEIQETQYF
TGTGCCAGCAGAAGACCCGGTCGGGGACAGGAGATCCAAGAGACCCAGTACTTC
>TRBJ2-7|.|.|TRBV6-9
CASSPPDARAGHSYEQYF
TGTGCCAGCAGTCCCCCTGACGCGCGCGCAGGGCACTCCTACGAGCAGTACTTC
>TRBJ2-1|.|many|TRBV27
CASSTPDSSYNEQFF
TGTGCCAGCAGTACTCCAGACAGCTCCTACAATGAGCAGTTCTTC
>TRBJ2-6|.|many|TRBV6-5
CASLSGANVLTF
TGTGCCAGCCTTTCTGGGGCCAACGTCCTGACTTTC
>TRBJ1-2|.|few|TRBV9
CASSVDPTRANYGYTF
TGTGCCAGCAGCGTAGATCCCACCAGAGCTAACTATGGCTACACCTTC
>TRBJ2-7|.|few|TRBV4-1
CASSQGGGRSEQYF
TGCGCCAGCAGCCAAGGTGGAGGGAGGAGTGAGCAGTACTTC
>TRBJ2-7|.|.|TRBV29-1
CSATYSSYEQYF
TGCAGCGCCACGTACAGTTCCTACGAGCAGTACTTC
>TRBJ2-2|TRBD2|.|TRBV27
CASSKPLAGGPPGELFF
TGTGCCAGCAGTAAACCACTAGCGGGAGGGCCGCCCGGGGAGCTGTTTTTT
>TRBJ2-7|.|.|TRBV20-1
CSAREQGVYEQYF
TGCAGTGCTAGAGAGCAGGGTGTATACGAGCAGTACTTC
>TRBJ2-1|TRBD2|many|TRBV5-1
CASTLETSGEGNEQFF
TGCGCCAGCACCCTGGAGACTAGCGGGGAGGGCAATGAGCAGTTCTTC
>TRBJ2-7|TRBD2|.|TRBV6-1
CASRLAGGTGYEQYF
TGTGCCAGCAGGCTAGCGGGAGGGACGGGCTACGAGCAGTACTTC
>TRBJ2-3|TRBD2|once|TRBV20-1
CSAPGLAVLNTDTQYF
TGCAGTGCTCCGGGACTAGCGGTCTTGAACACAGATACGCAGTATTTT
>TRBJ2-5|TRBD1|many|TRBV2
CASSAGQFGETQYF
TGTGCCAGCAGTGCGGGACAGTTCGGCGAGACCCAGTACTTC
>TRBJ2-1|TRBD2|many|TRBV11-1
CASSSILPGSGGDNEQFF
TGTGCCAGCAGCTCAATCCTCCCGGGGAGCGGGGGGGACAATGAGCAGTTCTTC
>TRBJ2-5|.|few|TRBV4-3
CASSQSGLETQYF
TGCGCCAGCAGCCAATCAGGGTTGGAGACCCAGTACTTC
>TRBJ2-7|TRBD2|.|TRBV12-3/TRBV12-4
CASSWGGSDYEQYF
TGTGCCAGCAGTTGGGGCGGGAGCGACTACGAGCAGTACTTC
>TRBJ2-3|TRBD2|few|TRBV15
CATTQTSGLTDTQYF
TGTGCCACCACCCAGACTAGCGGGCTCACAGATACGCAGTATTTT
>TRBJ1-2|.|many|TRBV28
CASSPLSSTIFWANYGYTF
TGTGCCAGCAGTCCACTCTCATCCACGATATTTTGGGCTAACTATGGCTACACCTTC
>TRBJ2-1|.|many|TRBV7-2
CASSVSATYNEQFF
TGTGCCAGCAGCGTTAGCGCGACCTACAATGAGCAGTTCTTC
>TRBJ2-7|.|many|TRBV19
CASGTTLEQYF
TGTGCCAGCGGCACCACGCTCGAGCAGTACTTC
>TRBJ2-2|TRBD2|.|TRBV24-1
CATSDRRGLGNTGELFF
TGTGCCACCAGTGATCGCCGCGGACTAGGGAACACCGGGGAGCTGTTTTTT
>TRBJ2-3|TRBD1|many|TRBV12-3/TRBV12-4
CASSWGQGMGADTQYF
TGTGCCAGCAGTTGGGGACAGGGGATGGGTGCAGATACGCAGTATTTT
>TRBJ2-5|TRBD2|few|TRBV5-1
CASRISRDYSLETQYF
TGCGCCAGCAGAATATCCCGGGACTATTCTCTTGAGACCCAGTACTTC
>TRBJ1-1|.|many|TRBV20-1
CSARDLRVSTPEAFF
TGCAGTGCTAGAGATCTAAGGGTCAGTACGCCTGAAGCTTTCTTT
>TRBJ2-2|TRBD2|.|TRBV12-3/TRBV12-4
CASRETSGSTGELFF
TGTGCCAGCAGGGAGACTAGCGGGAGTACCGGGGAGCTGTTTTTT
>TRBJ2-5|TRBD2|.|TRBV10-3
CAISESYPLTGLAAQETQYF
TGTGCCATCAGTGAGTCTTACCCCCTAACCGGACTAGCGGCACAAGAGACCCAGTACTTC
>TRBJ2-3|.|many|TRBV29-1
CSVEVPETDTQYF
TGCAGCGTTGAAGTCCCAGAGACAGATACGCAGTATTTT
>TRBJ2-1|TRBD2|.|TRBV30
CAWSLGSGEYNEQFF
TGTGCCTGGTCGTTAGGGAGCGGGGAATACAATGAGCAGTTCTTC
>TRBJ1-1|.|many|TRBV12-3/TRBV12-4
CASSFTPTGWAFF
TGTGCCAGCAGTTTTACCCCTACAGGGTGGGCTTTCTTT
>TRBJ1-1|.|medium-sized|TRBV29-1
CSVGGQDLNTEAFF
TGCAGCGTTGGCGGGCAGGACTTGAACACTGAAGCTTTCTTT
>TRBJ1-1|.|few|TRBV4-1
CASSRQVTIGLNTEAFF
TGCGCCAGCAGCCGACAGGTGACGATCGGCCTAAACACTGAAGCTTTCTTT
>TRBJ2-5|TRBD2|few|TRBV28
CASSFSGGAPAGTQYF
TGTGCCAGCAGTTTTAGCGGGGGGGCCCCAGCGGGGACCCAGTACTTC
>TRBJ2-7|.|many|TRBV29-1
CSVLDSLYEQYF
TGCAGCGTTCTTGACAGCCTATACGAGCAGTACTTC
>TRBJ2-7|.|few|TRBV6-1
CASSPIGEYEQYF
TGTGCCAGCAGTCCCATCGGGGAGTACGAGCAGTACTTC
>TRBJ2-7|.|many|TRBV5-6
CASSAGQNYEQYF
TGTGCCAGCAGCGCGGGACAGAACTACGAGCAGTACTTC
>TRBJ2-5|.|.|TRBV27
CASSQDEGDWGTQYF
TGTGCCAGCAGCCAAGACGAGGGCGACTGGGGGACCCAGTACTTC
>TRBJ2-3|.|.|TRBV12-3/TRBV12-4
CASTPFADTQYF
TGTGCCAGCACCCCGTTCGCGGATACGCAGTATTTT
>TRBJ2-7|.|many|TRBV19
CASSPRDNYEQYF
TGTGCCAGTAGCCCCCGGGACAACTACGAGCAGTACTTC